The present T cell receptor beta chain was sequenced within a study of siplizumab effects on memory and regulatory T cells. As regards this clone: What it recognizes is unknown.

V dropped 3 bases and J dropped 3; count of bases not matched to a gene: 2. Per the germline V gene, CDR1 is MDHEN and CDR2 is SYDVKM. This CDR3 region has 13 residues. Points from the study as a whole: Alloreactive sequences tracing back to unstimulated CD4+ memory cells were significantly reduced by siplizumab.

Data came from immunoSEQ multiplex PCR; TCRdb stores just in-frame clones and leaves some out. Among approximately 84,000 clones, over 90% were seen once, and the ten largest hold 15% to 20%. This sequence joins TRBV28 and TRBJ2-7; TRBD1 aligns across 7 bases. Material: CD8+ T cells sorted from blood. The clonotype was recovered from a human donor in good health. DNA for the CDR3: TGTGCCAGCAGTTTGCACAGGGGCTACGAGCAGTACTTC. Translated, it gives CASSLHRGYEQYF.